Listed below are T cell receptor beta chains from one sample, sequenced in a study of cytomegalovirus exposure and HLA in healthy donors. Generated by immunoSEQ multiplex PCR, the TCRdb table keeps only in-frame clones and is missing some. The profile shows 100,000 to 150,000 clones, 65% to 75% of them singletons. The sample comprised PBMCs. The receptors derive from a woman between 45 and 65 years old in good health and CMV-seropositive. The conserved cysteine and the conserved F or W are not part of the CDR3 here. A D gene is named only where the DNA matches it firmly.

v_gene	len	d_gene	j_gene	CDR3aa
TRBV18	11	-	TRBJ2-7	ASSPPGGYEQY
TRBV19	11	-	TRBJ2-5	ASSKTGGGTQY
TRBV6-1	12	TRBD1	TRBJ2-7	ASTPGTGGREQY
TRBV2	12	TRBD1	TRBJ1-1	ASTAGTGLQEAF
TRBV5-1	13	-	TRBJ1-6	ASSLAQLQGSPLH
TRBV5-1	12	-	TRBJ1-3	ASRQGSPGNTIY
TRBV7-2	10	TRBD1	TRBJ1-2	ASSPTGTGYT
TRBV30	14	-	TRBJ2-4	AWSSNLLLAKNIQY
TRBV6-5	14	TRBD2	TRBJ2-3	ASSFGGLGSLDTQY
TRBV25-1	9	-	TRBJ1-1	ASLGVTEAF
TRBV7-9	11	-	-	ASSLAISYEQY
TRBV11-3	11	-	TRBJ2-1	ASRMDRYNEQF
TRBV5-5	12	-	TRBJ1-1	ASSPETEGLEAF
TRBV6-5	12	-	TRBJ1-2	ASRSRRANYGYT
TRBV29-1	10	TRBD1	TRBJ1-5	SVTGGSEPQH
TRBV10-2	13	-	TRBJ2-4	ASSDPFLAKNIQY
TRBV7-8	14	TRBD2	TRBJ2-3	ASSPGGLRSSDTQY
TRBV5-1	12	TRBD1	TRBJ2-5	ASSLQGADETQY
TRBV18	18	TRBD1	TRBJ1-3	ASSPTFGQGTPLSGNTIY
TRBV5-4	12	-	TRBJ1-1	ASSPPTVNTEAF
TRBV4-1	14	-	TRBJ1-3	ASSQGTVGLGNTIY
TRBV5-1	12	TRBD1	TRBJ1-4	ASSTGQGGEKLF
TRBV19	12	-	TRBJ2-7	ASTPGGSSYEQY
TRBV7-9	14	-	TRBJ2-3	ASSLDSTRGSDTQY
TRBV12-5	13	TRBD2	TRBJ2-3	ASGQRGGRTDTQY
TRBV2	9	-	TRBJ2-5	ASSTVETQY
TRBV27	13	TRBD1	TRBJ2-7	ASSPSGTGAYEQY
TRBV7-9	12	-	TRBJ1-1	ASSLSGQNTEAF
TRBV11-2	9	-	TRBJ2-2	ASSPGGELF
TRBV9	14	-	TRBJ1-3	ASSVNPPSSGNTIY
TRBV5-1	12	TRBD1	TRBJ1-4	ASSPGTGPEKLF
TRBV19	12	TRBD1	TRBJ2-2	ASSRGLGAGELF
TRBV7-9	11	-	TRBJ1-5	ASSPRRDQPQH
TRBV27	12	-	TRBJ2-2	ASSLTGSTGELF
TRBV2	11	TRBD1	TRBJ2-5	ASSRDRGETQY
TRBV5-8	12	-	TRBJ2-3	ASSLRRGTDTQY
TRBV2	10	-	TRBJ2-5	ASGSGGETQY
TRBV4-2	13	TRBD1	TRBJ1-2	ASSQEGQDSYGYT
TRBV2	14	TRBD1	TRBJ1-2	ASTTTGIGLNYGYT
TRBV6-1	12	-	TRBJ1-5	ASSEQVRGLPQH
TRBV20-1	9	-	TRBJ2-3	SAAPGDTQY
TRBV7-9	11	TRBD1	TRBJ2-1	ALSGTGLNEQF
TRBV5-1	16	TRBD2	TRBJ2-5	ASLLLGLAGGTQETQY
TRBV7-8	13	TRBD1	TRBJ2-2	ASSTRQGWTGELF
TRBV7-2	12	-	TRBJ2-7	ASNRDTSSYEQY
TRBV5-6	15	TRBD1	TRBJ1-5	ASSLNRGVGSNQPQH
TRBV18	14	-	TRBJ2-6	ASSPPGTTLANVLT
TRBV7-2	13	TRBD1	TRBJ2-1	ASSFSAGGYNEQF
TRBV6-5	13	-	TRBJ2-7	ASSATGTPSYEQY
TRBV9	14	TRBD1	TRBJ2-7	ASSAGTGGDSYEQY
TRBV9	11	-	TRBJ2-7	ASSVAGQYEQY
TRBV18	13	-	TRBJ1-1	ASSPPPGMNTEAF